The T cell receptor (beta chain) described here comes from a study of response to subunit inactivated influenza vaccine. This clonotype came up a few times. Its specificity is unknown. TCRdb processed the RT-PCR reads anew with MiXCR; each CDR3 protein has one entry. Of roughly 500,000 distinct CDR3 sequences in the sample, approximately 24% were seen once. Study results and limitations: That few new T cells are recruited by each seasonal influenza vaccination was the authors' suggestion.

Looked up from germline, CDR1 is SGHRS and CDR2 is YFSETQ. Trimming cost V 3 bases and J 4 bases, with 18 bases left between them. The CDR3 totals 16 residues. Sequencing was performed on CD4+ T cells sorted from PBMCs, taken about 5 days after vaccination. The J gene is TRBJ2-3, the V gene TRBV5-1; D might be TRBD2 (7 bases). This receptor was obtained from a man in his fifties or sixties who received an inactivated influenza vaccine. CDR3 protein: CASSSLLGGGADTQYF. In DNA, the CDR3 is TGCGCCAGCAGCTCCCTCCTGGGCGGGGGCGCAGATACGCAGTATTTT.